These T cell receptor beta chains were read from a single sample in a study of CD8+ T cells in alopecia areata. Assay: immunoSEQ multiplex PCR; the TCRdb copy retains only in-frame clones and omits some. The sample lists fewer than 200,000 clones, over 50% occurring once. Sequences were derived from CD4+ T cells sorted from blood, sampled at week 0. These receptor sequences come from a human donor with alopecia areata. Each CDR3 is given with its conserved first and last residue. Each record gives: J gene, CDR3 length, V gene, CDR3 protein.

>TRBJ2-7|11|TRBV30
CAWSTGRWQYF
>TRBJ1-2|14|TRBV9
CASSDGPTMGGYTF
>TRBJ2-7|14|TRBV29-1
CSVKPGGRSYEQYF
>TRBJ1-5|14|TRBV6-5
CASSQFNSNQPQHF
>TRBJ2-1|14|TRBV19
CASSIAGVYNEQFF
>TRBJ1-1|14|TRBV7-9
CATRGQGLNTEAFF
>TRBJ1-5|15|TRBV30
CAWQRSSLGNQPQHF
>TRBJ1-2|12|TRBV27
CASSAATGKYTF
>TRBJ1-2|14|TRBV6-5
CASSYGRGLYGYTF
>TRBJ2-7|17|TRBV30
CAWSVLPGQPDGYEQYF
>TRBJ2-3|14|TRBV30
CAWSWTGGTDTQYF
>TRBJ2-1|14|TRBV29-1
CSVPGTGGSNEQFF
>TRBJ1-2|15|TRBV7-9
CASSVTGRPSGGYTF
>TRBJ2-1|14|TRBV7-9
CASSLATGVNEQFF
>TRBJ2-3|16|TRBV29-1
CSVEAGGGPSTDTQYF
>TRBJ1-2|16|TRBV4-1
CASSRSPGTEVYGYTF
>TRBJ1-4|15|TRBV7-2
CASRKTPWGDEKLFF
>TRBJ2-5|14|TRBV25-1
CASSVAEASQTQYF
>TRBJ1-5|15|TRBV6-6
CASSYRGGADQPQHF
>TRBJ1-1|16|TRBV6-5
CASSYSFRGQNTEAFF
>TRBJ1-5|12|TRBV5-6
CASSFWDGAQHF
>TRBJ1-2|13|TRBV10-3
CAITNAGGRGYTF
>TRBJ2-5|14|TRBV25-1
CASSVDRGRGTQYF
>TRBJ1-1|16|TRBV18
CASSPIGESGNTEAFF
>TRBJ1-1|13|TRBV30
CAWSGILNTEAFF
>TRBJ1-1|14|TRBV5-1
CASSFRDRNTEAFF
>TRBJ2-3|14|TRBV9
CASSAGLASDTQYF
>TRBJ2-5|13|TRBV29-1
CSGGQTREETQYF